A few counts support the clone carrying this T cell receptor (beta chain). What it recognizes is unknown. The source of the sample is a study of T cells after yellow fever vaccination. On the study more broadly: Fractions of limited cellularity were prepared by means of SMART-Seq v4 Ultra Low Input. Study-wide results and limits: In post-booster samples, most primary-vaccination clones reappeared (approximately 95% CD4, 70% to 90% CD8). Overall, a small share of clonotypes was seen in both CD4 and CD8 compartments.

Synthesis of TCR cDNA relied on 5'RACE template switching, which attached a universal primer site and UMIs. TCRdb itself ran the 5' RACE reads through MiXCR, one entry per CDR3 protein. The sample lists 450,000 to 600,000 distinct CDR3 sequences, roughly 14% occurring once. The V gene lost 6 bases and the J gene lost 5 bases, with 19 bases spanning the gap. This CDR3 has 15 amino acids. CDR1 and CDR2 from the germline V gene are MDHEN and SYDVKM. The sequencing here drew on PBMCs, taken on the day of the yellow fever booster vaccination. The receptor comes from a young man who received the YFV17D yellow fever vaccine. The V and J genes are TRBV28 and TRBJ1-2; TRBD1 is a possible D gene (5 bases). CDR3 loop: CASRPPGGVQYGYTF. The CDR3 region has the DNA TGTGCCAGCAGGCCGCCCGGGGGGGTTCAATATGGCTACACCTTC.